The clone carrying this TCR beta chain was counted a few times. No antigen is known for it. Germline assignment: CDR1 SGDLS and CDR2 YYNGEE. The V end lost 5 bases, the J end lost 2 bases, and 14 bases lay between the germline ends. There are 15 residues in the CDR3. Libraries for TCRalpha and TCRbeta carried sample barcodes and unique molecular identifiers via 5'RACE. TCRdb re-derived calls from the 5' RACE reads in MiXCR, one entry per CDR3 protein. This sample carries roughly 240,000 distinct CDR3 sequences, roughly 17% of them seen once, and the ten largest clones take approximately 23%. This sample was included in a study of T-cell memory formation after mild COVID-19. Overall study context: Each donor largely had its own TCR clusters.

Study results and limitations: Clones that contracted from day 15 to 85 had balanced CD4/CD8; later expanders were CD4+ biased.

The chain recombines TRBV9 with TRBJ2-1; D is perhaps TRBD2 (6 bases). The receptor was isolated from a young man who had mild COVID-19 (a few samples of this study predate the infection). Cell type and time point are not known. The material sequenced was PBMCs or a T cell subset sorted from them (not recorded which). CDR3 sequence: CASSEGLFAYNEQFF. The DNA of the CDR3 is TGTGCCAGCAGTGAGGGACTTTTTGCCTACAATGAGCAGTTCTTC.